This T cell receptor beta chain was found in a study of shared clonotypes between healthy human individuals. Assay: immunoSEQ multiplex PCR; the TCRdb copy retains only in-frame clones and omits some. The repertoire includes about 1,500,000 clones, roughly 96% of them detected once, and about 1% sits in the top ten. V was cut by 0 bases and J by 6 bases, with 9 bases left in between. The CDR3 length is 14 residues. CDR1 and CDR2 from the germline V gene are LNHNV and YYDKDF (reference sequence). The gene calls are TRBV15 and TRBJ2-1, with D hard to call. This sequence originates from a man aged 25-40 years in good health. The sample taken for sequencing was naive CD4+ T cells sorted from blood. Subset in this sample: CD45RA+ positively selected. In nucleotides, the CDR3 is TGTGCCACCAGCAGAGAAATTGTCGGCAATGAGCAGTTCTTC. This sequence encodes CATSREIVGNEQFF.